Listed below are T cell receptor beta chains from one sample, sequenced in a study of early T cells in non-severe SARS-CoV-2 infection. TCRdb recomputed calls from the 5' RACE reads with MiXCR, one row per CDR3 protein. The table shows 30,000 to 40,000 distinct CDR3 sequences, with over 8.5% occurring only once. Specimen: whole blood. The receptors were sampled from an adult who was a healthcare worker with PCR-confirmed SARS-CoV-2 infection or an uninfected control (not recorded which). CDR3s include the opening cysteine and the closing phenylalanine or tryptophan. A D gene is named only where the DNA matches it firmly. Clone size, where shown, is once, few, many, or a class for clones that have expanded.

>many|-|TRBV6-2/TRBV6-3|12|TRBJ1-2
TGTGCCAGCAGCCCTTCCGTCTATGGCTACACCTTC
CASSPSVYGYTF
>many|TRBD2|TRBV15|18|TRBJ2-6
TGTGCCACCAGCAGAGATCTCGGGGGAGGGTCTGGGGCCAACGTCCTGACTTTC
CATSRDLGGGSGANVLTF
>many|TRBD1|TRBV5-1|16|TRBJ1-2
TGCGCCAGCAGCTTGGAGGGGGCAGCGTCCGACTATGGCTACACCTTC
CASSLEGAASDYGYTF
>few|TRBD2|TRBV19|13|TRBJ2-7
TGTGCCAGTACTAGCGGGGGTTCCTACGAGCAGTACTTC
CASTSGGSYEQYF
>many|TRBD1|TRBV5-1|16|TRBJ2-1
TGCGCCAGCAGCCCGGATTGGACAGGGACGAGGGATGAGCAGTTCTTC
CASSPDWTGTRDEQFF
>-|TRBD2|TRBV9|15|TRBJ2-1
TGTGCCAGCGGGAGAGGACTAGCGGTCTACAATGAGCAGTTCTTC
CASGRGLAVYNEQFF
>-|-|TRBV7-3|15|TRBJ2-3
TGTGCCAGCAGCCCTGGGGGGGGGCCGACAGATACGCAGTATTTT
CASSPGGGPTDTQYF
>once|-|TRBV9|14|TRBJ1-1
TGTGCCAGCAGCCCCGCGGCGAGGAACACTGAAGCTTTCTTT
CASSPAARNTEAFF
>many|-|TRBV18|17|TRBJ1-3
TGTGCCAGCTCACACGAAGGGCCCCGCAGCTGGGGAAACACCATATATTTT
CASSHEGPRSWGNTIYF
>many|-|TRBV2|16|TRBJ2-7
TGTGCCAGCAGTGAGTTGGCGCGACTAAGCTCCTACGAGCAGTACTTC
CASSELARLSSYEQYF
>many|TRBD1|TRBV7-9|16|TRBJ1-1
TGTGCCAGCAGCCGGGGACAGGGGGCGATGAACACTGAAGCTTTCTTT
CASSRGQGAMNTEAFF
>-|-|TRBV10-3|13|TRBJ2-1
TGTGCCATCAGGGGGTTGAACTACAATGAGCAGTTCTTC
CAIRGLNYNEQFF
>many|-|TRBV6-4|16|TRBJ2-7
TGTGCCAGCAGTGACTCGCAATCCGGGCGGGTCTACGAGCAGTACTTC
CASSDSQSGRVYEQYF
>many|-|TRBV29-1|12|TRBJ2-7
TGCAGCGTTGCACAAGGGGTCTACGAGCAGTACTTC
CSVAQGVYEQYF
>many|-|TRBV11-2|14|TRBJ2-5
TGTGCCAGCAGCTTATTAAAGGGGAGGGAGACCCAGTACTTC
CASSLLKGRETQYF
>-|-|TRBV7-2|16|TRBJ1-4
TGTGCCAGCAGCACGCAACGACAGCTAACTAATGAAAAACTGTTTTTT
CASSTQRQLTNEKLFF
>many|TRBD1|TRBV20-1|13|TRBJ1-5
TGCAGTGCTATGGGACAGTTTAATCAGCCCCAGCATTTT
CSAMGQFNQPQHF
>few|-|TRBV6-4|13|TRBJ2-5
TGTGCCAGCAGTAACGATCAGGGGGAGACCCAGTACTTC
CASSNDQGETQYF
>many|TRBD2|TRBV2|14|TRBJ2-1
TGTGCCAGCAGAACACCGACTAGCGGCGATGAGCAGTTCTTC
CASRTPTSGDEQFF
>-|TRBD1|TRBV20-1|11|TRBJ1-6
TGCAGTGCGCGAAGGGGGCAAGCCCTCCACTTT
CSARRGQALHF
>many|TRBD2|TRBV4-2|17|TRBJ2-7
TGTGCCAGCAGCCAAGATCTGGCGGGGGAGGAAATCTACGAGCAGTACTTC
CASSQDLAGEEIYEQYF
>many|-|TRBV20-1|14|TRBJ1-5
TGCAGTGCTCCGAGATCCGGGGGAAATCAGCCCCAGCATTTT
CSAPRSGGNQPQHF
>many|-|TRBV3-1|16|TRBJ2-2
TGTGCCAGCAGCCAACGAGTGGGGATAAACACCGGGGAGCTGTTTTTT
CASSQRVGINTGELFF
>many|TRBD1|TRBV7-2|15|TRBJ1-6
TGTGCCAGCAGCCCTCAACGACAGGGGAATTCACCCCTCCACTTT
CASSPQRQGNSPLHF
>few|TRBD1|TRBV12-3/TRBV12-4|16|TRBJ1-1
TGTGCCAGCAGTTTACACGGACAGGGGTTGAACACTGAAGCTTTCTTT
CASSLHGQGLNTEAFF
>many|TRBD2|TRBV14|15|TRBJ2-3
TGTGCCAGTGCGGGACTAGCGGGGGAGAGGAGTACGCAGTATTTT
CASAGLAGERSTQYF
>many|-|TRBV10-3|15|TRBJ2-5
TGTGCCATCAGTTCCGGACAGTTCTCTCAAGAGACCCAGTACTTC
CAISSGQFSQETQYF
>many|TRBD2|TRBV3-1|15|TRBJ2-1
TGTGCCAGCAGCCCAACTAGCGGGGGGGGCGTTGAGCAGTTCTTC
CASSPTSGGGVEQFF